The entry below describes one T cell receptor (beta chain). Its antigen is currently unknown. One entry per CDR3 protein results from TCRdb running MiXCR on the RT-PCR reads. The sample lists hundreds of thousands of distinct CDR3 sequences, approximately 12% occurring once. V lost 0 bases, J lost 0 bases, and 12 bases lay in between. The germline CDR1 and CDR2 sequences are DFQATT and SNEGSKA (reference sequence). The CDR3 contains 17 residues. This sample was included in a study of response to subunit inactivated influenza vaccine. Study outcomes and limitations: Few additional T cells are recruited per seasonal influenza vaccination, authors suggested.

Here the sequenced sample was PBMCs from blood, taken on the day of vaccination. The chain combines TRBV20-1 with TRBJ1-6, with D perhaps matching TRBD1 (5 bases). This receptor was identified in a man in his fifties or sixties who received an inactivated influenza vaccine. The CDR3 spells CSAREWGRSSYNSPLHF. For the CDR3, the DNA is TGCAGTGCTAGAGAGTGGGGCAGGAGCTCCTATAATTCACCCCTCCACTTT.